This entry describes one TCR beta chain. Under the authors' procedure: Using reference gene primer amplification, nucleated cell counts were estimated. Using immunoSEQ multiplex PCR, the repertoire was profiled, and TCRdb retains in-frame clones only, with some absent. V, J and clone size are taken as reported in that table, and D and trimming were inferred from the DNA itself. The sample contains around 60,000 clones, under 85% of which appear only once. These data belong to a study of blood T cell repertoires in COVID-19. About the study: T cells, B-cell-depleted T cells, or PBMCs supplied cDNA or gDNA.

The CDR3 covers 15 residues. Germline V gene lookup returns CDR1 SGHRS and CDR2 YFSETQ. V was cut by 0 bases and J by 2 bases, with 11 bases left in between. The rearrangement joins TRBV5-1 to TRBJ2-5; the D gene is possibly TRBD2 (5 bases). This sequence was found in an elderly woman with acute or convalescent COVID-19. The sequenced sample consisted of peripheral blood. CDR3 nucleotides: TGCGCCAGCAGCTTGGTATTTTCGGGGCAAGAGACCCAGTACTTC. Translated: CASSLVFSGQETQYF. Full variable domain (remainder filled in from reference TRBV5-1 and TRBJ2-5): KAGVTQTPRYLIKTRGQQVTLSCSPISGHRSVSWYQQTPGQGLQFLFEYFSETQRNKGNFPGRFSGRQFSNSRSEMNVSTLELGDSALYLCASSLVFSGQETQYFGPGTRLLVL.